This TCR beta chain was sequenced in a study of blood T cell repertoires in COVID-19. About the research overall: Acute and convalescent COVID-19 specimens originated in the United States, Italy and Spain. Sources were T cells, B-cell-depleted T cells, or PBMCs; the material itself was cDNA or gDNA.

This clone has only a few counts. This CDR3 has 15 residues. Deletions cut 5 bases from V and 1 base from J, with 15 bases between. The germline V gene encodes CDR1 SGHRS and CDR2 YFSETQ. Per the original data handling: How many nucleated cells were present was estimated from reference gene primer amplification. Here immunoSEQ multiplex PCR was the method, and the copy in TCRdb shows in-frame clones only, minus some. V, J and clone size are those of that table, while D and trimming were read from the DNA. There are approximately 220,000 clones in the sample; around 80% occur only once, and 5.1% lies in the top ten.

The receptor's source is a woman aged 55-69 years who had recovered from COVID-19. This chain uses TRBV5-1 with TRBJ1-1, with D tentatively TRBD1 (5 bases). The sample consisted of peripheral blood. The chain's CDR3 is CASRKGAQTNTEAFF. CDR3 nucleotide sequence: TGCGCCAGCAGAAAAGGGGCGCAGACGAACACTGAAGCTTTCTTT.